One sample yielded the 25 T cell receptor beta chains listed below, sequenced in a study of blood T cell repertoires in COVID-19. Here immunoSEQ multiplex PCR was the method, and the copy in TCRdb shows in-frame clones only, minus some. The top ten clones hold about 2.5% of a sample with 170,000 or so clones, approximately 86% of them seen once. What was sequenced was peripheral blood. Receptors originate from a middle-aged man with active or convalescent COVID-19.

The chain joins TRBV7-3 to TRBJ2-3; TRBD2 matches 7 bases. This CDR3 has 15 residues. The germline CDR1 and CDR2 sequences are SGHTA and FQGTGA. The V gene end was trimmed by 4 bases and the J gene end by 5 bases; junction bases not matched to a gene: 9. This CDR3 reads CASSSRASGQDTQYF. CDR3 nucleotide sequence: TGTGCCAGCAGCTCCAGGGCTAGCGGCCAAGATACGCAGTATTTT.

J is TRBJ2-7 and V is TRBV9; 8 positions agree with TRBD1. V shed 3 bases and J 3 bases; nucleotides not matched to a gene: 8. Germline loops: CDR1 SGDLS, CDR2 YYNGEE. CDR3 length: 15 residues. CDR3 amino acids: CASSAGQGSYYEQYF. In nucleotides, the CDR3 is TGTGCCAGCAGCGCCGGACAGGGCTCCTACTACGAGCAGTACTTC. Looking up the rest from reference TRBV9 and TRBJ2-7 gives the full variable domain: DSGVTQTPKHLITATGQRVTLRCSPRSGDLSVYWYQQSLDQGLQFLIQYYNGEERAKGNILERFSAQQFPDLHSELNLSSLELGDSALYFCASSAGQGSYYEQYFGPGTRLTVT.

CDR3 region: CASGLTGATNEKLFF. In nucleotides, the CDR3 is TGCGCCAGCGGACTGACAGGCGCGACTAATGAAAAACTGTTTTTT. The gene calls are TRBV5-1 and TRBJ1-4, with D perhaps TRBD1 (6 bases). The V gene's germline CDR1 is SGHRS and CDR2 YFSETQ. V dropped 7 bases and J dropped 2 bases, with 15 bases sitting between them. CDR3 length equals 15 residues.

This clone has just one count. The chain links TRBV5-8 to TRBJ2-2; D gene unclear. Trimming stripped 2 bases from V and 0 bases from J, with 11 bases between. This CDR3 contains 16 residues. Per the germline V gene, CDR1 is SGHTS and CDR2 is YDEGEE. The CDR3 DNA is TGTGCCAGCAGCTTTTTTTTCAGCGCGAACACCGGGGAGCTGTTTTTT. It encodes CASSFFFSANTGELFF.

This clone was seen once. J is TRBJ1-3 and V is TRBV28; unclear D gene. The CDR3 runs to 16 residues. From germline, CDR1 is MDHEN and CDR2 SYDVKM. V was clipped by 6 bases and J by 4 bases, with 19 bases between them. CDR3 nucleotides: TGTGCCAGCAGCCTTGTTTTTGGCCCCGGGGGAAACACCATATATTTT. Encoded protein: CASSLVFGPGGNTIYF.

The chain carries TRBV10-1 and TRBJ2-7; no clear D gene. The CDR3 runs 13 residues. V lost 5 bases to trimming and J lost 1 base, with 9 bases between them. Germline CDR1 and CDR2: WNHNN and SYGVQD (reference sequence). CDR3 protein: CASSLGKSYEQYF. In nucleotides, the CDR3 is TGCGCCAGCAGTCTTGGCAAGTCCTACGAGCAGTACTTC.

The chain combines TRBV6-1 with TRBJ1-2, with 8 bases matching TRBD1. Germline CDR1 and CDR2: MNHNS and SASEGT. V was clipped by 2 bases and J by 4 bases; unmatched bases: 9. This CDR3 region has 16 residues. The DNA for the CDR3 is TGTGCCAGCAGTGAAAATGAATGGACAGGGAGCTATGGCTACACCTTC. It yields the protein CASSENEWTGSYGYTF.

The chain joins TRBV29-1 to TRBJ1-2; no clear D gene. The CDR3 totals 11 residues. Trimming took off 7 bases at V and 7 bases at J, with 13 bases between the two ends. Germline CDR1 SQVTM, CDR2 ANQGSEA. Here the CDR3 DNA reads TGCAGCGCCGAGAAGGGAGCTGGCTACACCTTC. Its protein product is CSAEKGAGYTF.

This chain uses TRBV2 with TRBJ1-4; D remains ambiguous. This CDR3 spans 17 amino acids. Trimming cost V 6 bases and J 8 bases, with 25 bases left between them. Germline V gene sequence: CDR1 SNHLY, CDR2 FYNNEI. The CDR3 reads CASSGSGVLIIGEKLFF. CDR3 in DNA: TGTGCCAGCAGCGGGAGTGGAGTACTGATCATAGGGGAAAAACTGTTTTTT.

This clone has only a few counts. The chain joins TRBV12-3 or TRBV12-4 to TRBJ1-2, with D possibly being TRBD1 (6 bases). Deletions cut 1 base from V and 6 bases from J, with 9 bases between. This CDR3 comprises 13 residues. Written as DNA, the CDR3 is TGTGCCAGCAGTTTAGTACAGGGCCATGGCTACACCTTC. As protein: CASSLVQGHGYTF.

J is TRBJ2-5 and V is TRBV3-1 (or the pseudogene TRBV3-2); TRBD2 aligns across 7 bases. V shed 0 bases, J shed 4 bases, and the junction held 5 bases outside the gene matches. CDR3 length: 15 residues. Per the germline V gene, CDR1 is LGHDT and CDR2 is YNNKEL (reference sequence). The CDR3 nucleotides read TGTGCCAGCAGCCAAGAACGTGGGGGGGGAGAGACCCAGTACTTC. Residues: CASSQERGGGETQYF.

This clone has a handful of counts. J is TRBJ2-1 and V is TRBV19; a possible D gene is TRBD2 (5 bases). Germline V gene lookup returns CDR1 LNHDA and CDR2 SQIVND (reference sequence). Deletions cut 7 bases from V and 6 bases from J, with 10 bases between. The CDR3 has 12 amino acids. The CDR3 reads CASTNRGNEQFF. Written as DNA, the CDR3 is TGTGCCAGTACTAACCGGGGCAATGAGCAGTTCTTC.

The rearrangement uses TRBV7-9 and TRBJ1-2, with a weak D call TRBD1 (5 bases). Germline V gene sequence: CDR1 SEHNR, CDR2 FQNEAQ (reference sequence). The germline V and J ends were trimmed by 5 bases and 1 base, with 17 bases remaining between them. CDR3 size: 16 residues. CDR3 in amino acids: CASSPGWQGINYGYTF. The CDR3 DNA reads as TGTGCCAGCAGCCCAGGATGGCAGGGTATTAACTATGGCTACACCTTC.

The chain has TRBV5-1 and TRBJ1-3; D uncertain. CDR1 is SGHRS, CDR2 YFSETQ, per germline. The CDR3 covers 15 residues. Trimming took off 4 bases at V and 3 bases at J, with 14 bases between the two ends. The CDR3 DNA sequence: TGCGCCAGCAGCCCCTCAGGAACCAATGGAAACACCATATATTTT. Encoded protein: CASSPSGTNGNTIYF. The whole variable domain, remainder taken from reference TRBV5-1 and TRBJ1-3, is KAGVTQTPRYLIKTRGQQVTLSCSPISGHRSVSWYQQTPGQGLQFLFEYFSETQRNKGNFPGRFSGRQFSNSRSEMNVSTLELGDSALYLCASSPSGTNGNTIYFGEGSWLTVV.

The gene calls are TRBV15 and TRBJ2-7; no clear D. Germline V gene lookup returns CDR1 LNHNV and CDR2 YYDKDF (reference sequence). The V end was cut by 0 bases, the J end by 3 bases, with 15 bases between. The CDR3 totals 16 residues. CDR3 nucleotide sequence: TGTGCCACCAGCAGAGATAAGACCGTAGGAGTCTACGAGCAGTACTTC. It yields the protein CATSRDKTVGVYEQYF.

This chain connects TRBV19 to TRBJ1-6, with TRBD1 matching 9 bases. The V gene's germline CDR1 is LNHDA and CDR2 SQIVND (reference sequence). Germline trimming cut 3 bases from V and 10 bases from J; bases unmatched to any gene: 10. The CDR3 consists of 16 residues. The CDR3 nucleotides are TGTGCCAGTAGTATTCATCCGGGACAGGGTAGATCACCCCTCCACTTT. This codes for CASSIHPGQGRSPLHF.

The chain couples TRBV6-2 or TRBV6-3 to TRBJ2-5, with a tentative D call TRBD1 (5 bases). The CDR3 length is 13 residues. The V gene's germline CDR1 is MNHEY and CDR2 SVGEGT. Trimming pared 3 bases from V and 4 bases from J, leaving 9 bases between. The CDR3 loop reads CASSYGQPETQYF. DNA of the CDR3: TGTGCCAGCAGTTATGGACAACCAGAGACCCAGTACTTC.

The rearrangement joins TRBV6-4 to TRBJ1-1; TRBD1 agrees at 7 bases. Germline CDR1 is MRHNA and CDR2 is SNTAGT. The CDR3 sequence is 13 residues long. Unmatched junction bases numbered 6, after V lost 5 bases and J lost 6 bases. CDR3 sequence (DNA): TGTGCCAGCAGTCGACAGGGTGGCGCTGAAGCTTTCTTT. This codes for CASSRQGGAEAFF.

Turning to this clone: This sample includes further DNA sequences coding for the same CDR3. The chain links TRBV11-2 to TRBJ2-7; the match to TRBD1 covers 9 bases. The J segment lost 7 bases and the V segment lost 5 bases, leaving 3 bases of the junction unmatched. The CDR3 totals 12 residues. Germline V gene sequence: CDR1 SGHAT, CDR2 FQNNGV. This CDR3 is CASSLDRGEQYF. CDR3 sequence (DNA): TGTGCCAGCAGCCTCGACAGGGGGGAGCAGTACTTC.

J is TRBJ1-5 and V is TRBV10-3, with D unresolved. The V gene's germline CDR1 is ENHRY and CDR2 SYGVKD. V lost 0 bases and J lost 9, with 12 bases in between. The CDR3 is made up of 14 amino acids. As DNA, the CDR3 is TGTGCCATCAGTGAGTCGGGCCAGGCATCGCCCCAGCATTTT. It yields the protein CAISESGQASPQHF.

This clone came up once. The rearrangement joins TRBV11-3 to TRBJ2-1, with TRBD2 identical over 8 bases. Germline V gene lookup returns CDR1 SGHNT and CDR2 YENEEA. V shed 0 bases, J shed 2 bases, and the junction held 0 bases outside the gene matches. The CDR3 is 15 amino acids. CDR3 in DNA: TGTGCCAGCAGCTTAGAGGGACTAGCCTACAATGAGCAGTTCTTC. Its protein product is CASSLEGLAYNEQFF.

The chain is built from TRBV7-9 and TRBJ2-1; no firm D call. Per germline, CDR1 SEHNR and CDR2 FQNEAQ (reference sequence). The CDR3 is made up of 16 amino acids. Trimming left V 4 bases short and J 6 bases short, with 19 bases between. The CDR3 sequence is CASSSIDMVPFNEQFF. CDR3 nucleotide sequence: TGTGCCAGCAGCTCTATAGACATGGTTCCATTCAATGAGCAGTTCTTC.

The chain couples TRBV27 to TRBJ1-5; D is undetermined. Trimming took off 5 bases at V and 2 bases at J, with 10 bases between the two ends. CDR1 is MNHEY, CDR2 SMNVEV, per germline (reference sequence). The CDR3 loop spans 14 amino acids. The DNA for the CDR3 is TGTGCCAGCAGTCCAGGAGGAGGCAATCAGCCCCAGCATTTT. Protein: CASSPGGGNQPQHF.

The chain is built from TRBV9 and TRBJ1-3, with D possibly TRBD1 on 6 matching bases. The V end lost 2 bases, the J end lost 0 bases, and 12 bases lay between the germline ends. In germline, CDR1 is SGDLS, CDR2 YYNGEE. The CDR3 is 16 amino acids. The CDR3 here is CASSVLGQSSGNTIYF. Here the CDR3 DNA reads TGTGCCAGCAGCGTTCTCGGACAGAGCTCTGGAAACACCATATATTTT.

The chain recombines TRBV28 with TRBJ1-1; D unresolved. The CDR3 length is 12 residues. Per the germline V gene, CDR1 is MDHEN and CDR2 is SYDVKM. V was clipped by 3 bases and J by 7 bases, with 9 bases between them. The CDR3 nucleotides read TGTGCCAGCAGTTTGAGGAGTGGTGAAGCTTTCTTT. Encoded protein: CASSLRSGEAFF. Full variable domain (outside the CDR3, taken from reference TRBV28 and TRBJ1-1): DVKVTQSSRYLVKRTGEKVFLECVQDMDHENMFWYRQDPGLGLRLIYFSYDVKMKEKGDIPEGYSVSREKKERFSLILESASTNQTSMYLCASSLRSGEAFFGQGTRLTVV.